Following are 32 T cell receptor beta chains from one sample sequenced in a study of technical replicates of blood from a few donors. Sequenced by immunoSEQ multiplex PCR; TCRdb stores in-frame clones only, minus some. The data contain about 93,000 clones, around 95% of them singletons. Input material: T cells isolated from PBMCs. The receptors stem from a human donor in good health.

This clone showed up just once. This chain uses TRBV7-9 with TRBJ2-3; 7 nucleotides agree with TRBD1. The length of the CDR3 is 15 residues. CDR1 is SEHNR and CDR2 is FQNEAQ in the germline V gene (reference sequence). With 5 bases clipped from V and 0 bases from J, the junction kept 5 bases outside the gene matches. CDR3 bases: TGTGCCAGCAGCCTGCCGGGACAGAGCACAGATACGCAGTATTTT. It codes for CASSLPGQSTDTQYF.

V gene TRBV7-3 combines with J gene TRBJ2-7, with TRBD2 identical over 8 bases. The germline gives CDR1 SGHTA, CDR2 FQGTGA. The J segment lost 4 bases and the V segment lost 4 bases, leaving 6 bases of the junction unmatched. The CDR3 is 14 residues long. CDR3 sequence (DNA): TGTGCCAGCAGCTCGGGGGGGGGTGCTTACGAGCAGTACTTC. This codes for CASSSGGGAYEQYF. The full variable domain, with the rest looked up from reference TRBV7-3 and TRBJ2-7, is GAGVSQTPSNKVTEKGKYVELRCDPISGHTALYWYRQSLGQGPEFLIYFQGTGAADDSGLPNDRFFAVRPEGSVSTLKIQRTERGDSAVYLCASSSGGGAYEQYFGPGTRLTVT.

This chain connects TRBV19 to TRBJ2-1, with 11 positions matching TRBD2. V lost 7 bases to trimming and J lost 15 bases; unmatched junction nucleotides: 17. Germline V lookup: CDR1 LNHDA, CDR2 SQIVND (reference sequence). The CDR3 spans 15 residues. CDR3 sequence reads: CASTPSTSGTSPPFF. In nucleotides, the CDR3 is TGTGCCAGTACTCCATCGACTAGCGGGACATCCCCCCCGTTCTTC.

V gene TRBV19 combines with J gene TRBJ2-1; TRBD1 matches at 7 bases. The V and J ends lost 6 bases and 0 bases, in that order; junction bases with no gene match: 8. The CDR3 is 16 residues long. CDR1 is LNHDA, CDR2 SQIVND, per germline (reference sequence). In nucleotides, the CDR3 is TGTGCCAGTAGCGTCAGGGGGTTTAGCTCCTACAATGAGCAGTTCTTC. Its protein product is CASSVRGFSSYNEQFF.

CDR3 nucleotide sequence: TGCGCCAGCAGCCGAGCGAGAGATACGCAGTATTTT. Translating gives CASSRARDTQYF. J is TRBJ2-3 and V is TRBV4-1; D unclear. This CDR3 comprises 12 residues. V was cut by 4 bases and J by 5 bases, with 7 bases left in between. Germline CDR1 reads MGHRA; CDR2 reads YSYEKL.

This chain links TRBV27 with TRBJ2-3; 7 nucleotides match TRBD2. J was trimmed by 1 base and V by 7 bases; bases with no gene match: 2. The germline CDR1 and CDR2 sequences are MNHEY and SMNVEV (reference sequence). CDR3 length: 13 residues. CDR3 residues: CASMAGGTDTQYF. CDR3 DNA: TGTGCCAGCATGGCGGGAGGCACAGATACGCAGTATTTT.

The CDR3 DNA sequence: TGTGCCAGCTCACCAACCGGGACACTGGGCTCTGGGGCCAACGTCCTGACTTTC. It codes for CASSPTGTLGSGANVLTF. The chain recombines TRBV18 with TRBJ2-6, with TRBD1 as a possible D gene (6 bases). The CDR3 sequence is 18 residues long. V was clipped by 2 bases and J by 0 bases, with 14 bases between them. Germline CDR1 reads KGHSH; CDR2 reads LQKENI.

The CDR3: CASRRTGADTEAFF. Written as DNA, the CDR3 is TGTGCCAGCAGGCGTACAGGGGCGGACACTGAAGCTTTCTTT. V is TRBV7-2 and J is TRBJ1-1; 7 bases agree with TRBD1. The CDR3 runs to 14 residues. The germline V gene has CDR1 SGHTA and CDR2 FQGNSA. Trimming cost V 6 bases and J 3 bases; bases outside gene matches: 7.

The chain employs TRBV12-2 and TRBJ2-1; the DNA was not compared with TRBD2, the D call given in the table. TRBV12-2 is assigned pseudogene status. The CDR3 totals 16 residues. In nucleotides, the CDR3 is TGTGCAAGTCGCTTAGCTGGCGGGGCTTCCTACAATGAGCAGTTCTTC. Its protein product is CASRLAGGASYNEQFF.

The chain carries TRBV5-1 and TRBJ2-3, with TRBD2 matching 10 bases. The V gene end was trimmed by 4 bases and the J gene end by 5 bases; junction bases not matched to a gene: 4. Germline loops: CDR1 SGHRS, CDR2 YFSETQ. There are 14 residues in the CDR3. CDR3 coding DNA: TGCGCCAGCAGCCTAGCGGGAGCGGTAGATACGCAGTATTTT. It yields the protein CASSLAGAVDTQYF.

The CDR3 nucleotides are TGTGCCAGCAGCCAAGGACAGGGAACCTACGAGCAGTACTTC. Translating it yields CASSQGQGTYEQYF. The V and J genes are TRBV7-9 and TRBJ2-7, with 8 bases matching TRBD1. This CDR3 comprises 14 residues. Germline V gene sequence: CDR1 SEHNR, CDR2 FQNEAQ (reference sequence). V was pared by 5 bases and J by 2 bases, with 5 bases of the junction left unmatched.

This clone appeared a single time. The chain recombines TRBV2 with TRBJ2-7; 8 positions match TRBD2. The CDR3 consists of 16 residues. Losses at the gene ends were 4 bases for V and 3 bases for J; bases not matched to a gene: 11. Per germline, CDR1 SNHLY and CDR2 FYNNEI. The CDR3 DNA is TGTGCCAGCAGTGTTGGAGCGGGGGTCTTCGACTACGAGCAGTACTTC. It yields the protein CASSVGAGVFDYEQYF.

This clone has a single count. The chain joins TRBV28 to TRBJ1-1, with TRBD1 as a possible D gene (6 bases). V lost 6 bases to trimming and J lost 4 bases, with 12 bases between them. CDR1 MDHEN and CDR2 SYDVKM come from the germline V gene. The CDR3 is made up of 13 amino acids. The chain's CDR3 is CASRHRVATEAFF. The CDR3 DNA is TGTGCCAGCAGGCACAGGGTCGCCACTGAAGCTTTCTTT.

This chain links TRBV19 with TRBJ1-1; no definite D call. Looked up from germline, CDR1 is LNHDA and CDR2 is SQIVND (reference sequence). The CDR3 is made up of 15 amino acids. The V and J ends lost 0 bases and 1 base respectively, with 9 bases between them. The CDR3 bases are TGTGCCAGTAGTATAGAATTTCAGTCGAACACTGAAGCTTTCTTT. Protein sequence: CASSIEFQSNTEAFF.

V gene TRBV2 combines with J gene TRBJ2-7; 9 bases are a match to TRBD2. Germline CDR1 and CDR2: SNHLY and FYNNEI. The trim removed 4 bases at V and 4 bases at J, leaving 14 bases unmatched. The length of the CDR3 is 17 residues. This CDR3 is CASSAVGRAGGGYEQYF. CDR3 nucleotides: TGTGCCAGCAGTGCCGTAGGGCGAGCGGGAGGTGGGTACGAGCAGTACTTC.

V usage is TRBV2 and J usage is TRBJ2-7, with a possible D match to TRBD1 (6 bases). CDR3 length equals 15 residues. Trimming took 2 bases from V and 0 from J, leaving 11 bases between them. CDR1 is SNHLY and CDR2 is FYNNEI in the germline V gene. CDR3 in amino acids: CASSEQGTNSYEQYF. In nucleotides, the CDR3 is TGTGCCAGCAGTGAACAGGGGACGAACTCCTACGAGCAGTACTTC.

In this sample, this clone turned up once. This chain joins TRBV7-8 and TRBJ1-5; the D is unclear. The CDR3 contains 14 residues. Trimming removed 2 bases from V and 7 bases from J, with 12 bases in between. Germline CDR1 reads SGHVS; CDR2 reads FQNEAQ. The CDR3 bases are TGTGCCAGCAGCTTACAAAGCCAAATCCAGCCCCAGCATTTT. Encoded protein: CASSLQSQIQPQHF. The whole variable domain, remainder taken from reference TRBV7-8 and TRBJ1-5, is GAGVSQSPRYKVAKRGQDVALRCDPISGHVSLFWYQQALGQGPEFLTYFQNEAQLDKSGLPSDRFFAERPEGSVSTLKIQRTQQEDSAVYLCASSLQSQIQPQHFGDGTRLSIL.

The gene calls are TRBV30 and TRBJ1-2, with 9 bases that match TRBD1. In germline, CDR1 is GTSNPN, CDR2 SVGIG (reference sequence). CDR3 size: 15 residues. The junction had 4 bases not matched to a gene; V was cut back by 0 bases and J by 2 bases. The CDR3: CAWSVGQGQNYGYTF. The CDR3 nucleotides are TGTGCCTGGAGTGTCGGACAGGGGCAAAACTATGGCTACACCTTC.

The chain employs TRBV4-1 and TRBJ1-2, with 10 nucleotides matching TRBD1. Unmatched junction bases numbered 16, after V lost 3 bases and J lost 3 bases. This CDR3 has 19 residues. Germline CDR1 and CDR2: MGHRA and YSYEKL. As DNA, the CDR3 is TGCGCCAGCAGCCACCCTACCGGGACAGGGGATTCCCTCTACTATGGCTACACCTTC. Encoded protein: CASSHPTGTGDSLYYGYTF.

This chain joins TRBV7-2 and TRBJ2-7; D may be TRBD1 (6 bases). The CDR3 covers 16 residues. Germline V gene lookup returns CDR1 SGHTA and CDR2 FQGNSA. Trimming removed 5 bases from V and 2 bases from J, with 19 bases in between. The CDR3: CASSPRGRGGPYEQYF. The CDR3 coding sequence is TGTGCCAGCAGCCCCCGGGGCAGGGGTGGTCCCTACGAGCAGTACTTC. Complete variable domain (other parts from reference TRBV7-2 and TRBJ2-7): GAGVSQSPSNKVTEKGKDVELRCDPISGHTALYWYRQSLGQGLEFLIYFQGNSAPDKSGLPSDRFSAERTGGSVSTLTIQRTQQEDSAVYLCASSPRGRGGPYEQYFGPGTRLTVT.

The J gene is TRBJ2-7, the V gene TRBV4-1; possible D gene TRBD1, 6 bases. V lost 0 bases and J 5 bases, leaving 11 bases between the germline ends. CDR1 and CDR2 from the germline V gene are MGHRA and YSYEKL. The CDR3 is 14 residues long. The CDR3 DNA reads TGCGCCAGCAGCCAAGATCGAGGGGGAAACGAGCAGTACTTC. This encodes CASSQDRGGNEQYF.

The chain has TRBV5-4 and TRBJ2-7, with 12 bases matching TRBD1. Germline lookup yields CDR1 SGHNT and CDR2 YYREEE (reference sequence). CDR3 length: 17 residues. V lost 5 bases and J lost 5; bases outside the gene matches: 14. CDR3 nucleotide sequence: TGTGCCAGCAGTCTCTCTGGAAGGGGACAGGGGGCCCACGAGCAGTACTTC. This codes for CASSLSGRGQGAHEQYF.

This rearrangement joins TRBV11-1 to TRBJ2-2, with TRBD2 identical over 12 bases. The germline gives CDR1 SGHAT, CDR2 FQDESV (reference sequence). This CDR3 comprises 17 residues. Germline trimming cut 2 bases from V and 3 bases from J; bases unmatched to any gene: 4. The CDR3 region has the DNA TGTGCCAGCAGCTTACTAGCGGGAGGGCCCGACACCGGGGAGCTGTTTTTT. This translates into CASSLLAGGPDTGELFF.

Concerning this clone: A junction boundary mismatches the germline segment, possibly from a read error. V usage is TRBV6-1 and J usage is TRBJ1-6; the D gene is possibly TRBD1 (5 bases). The germline V gene encodes CDR1 MNHNS and CDR2 SASEGT. This CDR3 spans 11 amino acids. CDR3 bases: TGTGCCAGCAGGGCAGGGATCTCCTCTTACTTT. Translated: CASRAGISSYF.

CDR3 in DNA: TGTGCCAGCAGTTTAGCAGGGTACACTACCTACGAGCAGTACTTC. Amino acid sequence: CASSLAGYTTYEQYF. This rearrangement joins TRBV28 to TRBJ2-7; weak D call: TRBD1 (5 bases). The V gene's germline CDR1 is MDHEN and CDR2 SYDVKM. Trimming stripped 2 bases from V and 2 bases from J, with 13 bases between. CDR3 length: 15 residues.

The chain employs TRBV29-1 and TRBJ2-1; TRBD2 agrees at 13 bases. This CDR3 comprises 19 residues. Germline V gene data show CDR1 as SQVTM and CDR2 as ANQGSEA. V was pared by 6 bases and J by 2 bases, with 16 bases of the junction left unmatched. The CDR3 DNA follows: TGCAGCGTGCCGGTCAGAATTCCGGGACTAGCGGGACCCTACAATGAGCAGTTCTTC. This gives the protein CSVPVRIPGLAGPYNEQFF.

This sequence joins TRBV11-2 and TRBJ1-4, with a weak D call TRBD1 (5 bases). With 2 bases removed from V and 7 bases from J, the gap between germline ends came to 14 bases. Germline CDR1 SGHAT, CDR2 FQNNGV. This CDR3 is built from 15 residues. This CDR3 is CASSLWVGVAEKLFF. The CDR3 nucleotides are TGTGCCAGCAGCTTATGGGTAGGGGTGGCTGAAAAACTGTTTTTT.

The chain joins TRBV2 to TRBJ2-1, with 10 bases fitting TRBD2. CDR1 and CDR2 from the germline V gene are SNHLY and FYNNEI. Germline trimming cut 2 bases from V and 7 bases from J; bases unmatched to any gene: 5. The CDR3 extends over 15 amino acids. This chain's CDR3 is CASSELAGVDNEQFF. The CDR3 nucleotides are TGTGCCAGCAGTGAACTAGCGGGAGTTGATAATGAGCAGTTCTTC. The variable domain in full, completed from reference TRBV2 and TRBJ2-1, reads EPEVTQTPSHQVTQMGQEVILRCVPISNHLYFYWYRQILGQKVEFLVSFYNNEISEKSEIFDDQFSVERPDGSNFTLKIRSTKLEDSAMYFCASSELAGVDNEQFFGPGTRLTVL.

This sequence joins TRBV15 and TRBJ2-2; D is uncertain. The length of the CDR3 is 17 residues. Germline-derived CDR1 and CDR2 are LNHNV and YYDKDF (reference sequence). The V end was cut by 0 bases, the J end by 6 bases, with 17 bases between. The CDR3 bases are TGTGCCACCAGCAGAGATCAGAGGCTGATTTCCTCCGGGGAGCTGTTTTTT. Protein: CATSRDQRLISSGELFF.

The V and J genes are TRBV4-1 and TRBJ1-4; a weak D match, TRBD1 (5 bases). The CDR3 contains 19 residues. Germline V CDR1 and CDR2: MGHRA, YSYEKL. V lost 0 bases and J 4 bases, leaving 21 bases between the germline ends. In DNA, the CDR3 is TGCGCCAGCAGCCAAGATCCCCCACAGGTGGGGAGGAGTAATGAAAAACTGTTTTTT. It translates to CASSQDPPQVGRSNEKLFF.

This chain uses TRBV6-5 with TRBJ2-7; D is unclear. The CDR3 is 14 residues long. Trimming removed 0 bases from V and 3 bases from J, with 9 bases in between. CDR1 is MNHEY, CDR2 SVGAGI, per germline. CDR3: CASSYSGGIYEQYF. CDR3 sequence (DNA): TGTGCCAGCAGTTACTCCGGCGGTATCTACGAGCAGTACTTC.

This clone was observed a single time. The V gene is TRBV15, the J gene TRBJ2-7; 10 nucleotides line up with TRBD1. Germline lookup yields CDR1 LNHNV and CDR2 YYDKDF (reference sequence). This CDR3 is built from 16 residues. V was pared by 3 bases and J by 4 bases, with 9 bases of the junction left unmatched. The CDR3 coding sequence is TGTGCCACCAGCAGTCGTCCGGGACAGGGGAGTTACGAGCAGTACTTC. This codes for CATSSRPGQGSYEQYF.